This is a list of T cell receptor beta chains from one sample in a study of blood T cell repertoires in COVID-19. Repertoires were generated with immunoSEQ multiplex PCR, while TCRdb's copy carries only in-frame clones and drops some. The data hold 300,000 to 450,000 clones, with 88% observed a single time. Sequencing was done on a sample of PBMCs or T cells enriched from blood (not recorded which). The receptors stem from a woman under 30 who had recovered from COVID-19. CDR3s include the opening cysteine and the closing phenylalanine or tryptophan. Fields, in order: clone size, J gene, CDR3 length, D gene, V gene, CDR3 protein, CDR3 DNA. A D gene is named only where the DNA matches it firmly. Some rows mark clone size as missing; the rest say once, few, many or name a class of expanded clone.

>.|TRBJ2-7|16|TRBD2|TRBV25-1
CASSRYSGGGRYEQYF
TGTGCCAGCAGTCGTTATAGCGGGGGGGGGAGGTACGAGCAGTACTTC
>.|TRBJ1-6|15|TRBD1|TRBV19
CASSRQGGYNSPLHF
TGTGCCAGTAGTCGGCAGGGGGGCTATAATTCACCCCTCCACTTT
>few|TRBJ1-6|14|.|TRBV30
CAWRGGSYNSPLHF
TGTGCCTGGAGGGGGGGGTCCTATAATTCACCCCTCCACTTT
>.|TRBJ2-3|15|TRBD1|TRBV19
CASSVTGTVRDTQYF
TGTGCCAGTAGTGTTACCGGGACAGTTAGGGATACGCAGTATTTT
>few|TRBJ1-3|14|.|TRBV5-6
CASSADIGGNTIYF
TGTGCCAGCAGCGCAGACATTGGTGGAAACACCATATATTTT
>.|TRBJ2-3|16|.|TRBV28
CASSGTRTAGTDTQYF
TGTGCCAGCAGTGGAACACGGACAGCTGGTACAGATACGCAGTATTTT
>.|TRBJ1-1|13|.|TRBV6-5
CASRKTGYTEAFF
TGTGCCAGCAGAAAAACAGGATACACTGAAGCTTTCTTT
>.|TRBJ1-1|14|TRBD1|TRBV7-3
CASSSQGGNTEAFF
TGTGCCAGCAGCTCACAGGGGGGGAACACTGAAGCTTTCTTT
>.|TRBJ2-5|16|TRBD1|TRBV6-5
CASSFDRGRVQETQYF
TGTGCCAGCAGTTTCGACAGGGGGCGCGTCCAAGAGACCCAGTACTTC
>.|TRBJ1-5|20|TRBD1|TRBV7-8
CASSLRGGGTGILSNQPQHF
TGTGCCAGCAGCTTACGGGGGGGCGGGACAGGGATCCTTAGCAATCAGCCCCAGCATTTT
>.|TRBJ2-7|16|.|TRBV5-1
CASSLATDAGPYEQYF
TGCGCCAGCAGCTTGGCCACGGATGCAGGGCCCTACGAGCAGTACTTC
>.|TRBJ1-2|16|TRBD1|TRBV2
CASIRDRGQSSNGYTF
TGTGCCAGCATCCGGGACAGGGGGCAGTCTTCGAATGGCTACACCTTC
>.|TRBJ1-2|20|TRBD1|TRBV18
CASSPPNRPGTGGPLGGYTF
TGTGCCAGCTCACCGCCAAACCGACCCGGGACAGGGGGCCCTCTAGGCGGCTACACCTTC
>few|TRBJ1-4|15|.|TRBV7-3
CASSLTGRVDEKLFF
TGTGCCAGCAGCTTAACCGGGCGGGTGGATGAAAAACTGTTTTTT
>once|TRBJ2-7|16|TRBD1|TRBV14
CASSPGQGLQTPEQYF
TGTGCCAGCAGTCCGGGACAGGGACTACAAACCCCCGAGCAGTACTTC
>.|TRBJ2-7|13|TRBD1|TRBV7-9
CASSRDRALEQYF
TGTGCCAGCAGCCGGGACAGGGCTCTCGAGCAGTACTTC
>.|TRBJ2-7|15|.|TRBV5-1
CASSLVGREVDEQYF
TGCGCCAGCAGCTTGGTGGGCAGGGAAGTCGACGAGCAGTACTTC
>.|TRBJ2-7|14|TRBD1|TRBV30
CAWSVQGALREQYF
TGTGCCTGGAGTGTACAGGGGGCTCTCCGCGAGCAGTACTTC
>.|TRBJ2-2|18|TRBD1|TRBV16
CASSQRMTGAPSTGELFF
TGTGCCAGCAGCCAAAGAATGACAGGGGCTCCAAGCACCGGGGAGCTGTTTTTT
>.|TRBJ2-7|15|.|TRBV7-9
CASSLAAGAGYEQYF
TGTGCCAGCAGCTTAGCGGCGGGCGCGGGCTACGAGCAGTACTTC